The 14 T cell receptor beta chains below come from one sample, sequenced in a study of T cell changes during pregnancy in multiple sclerosis. The method was immunoSEQ multiplex PCR; TCRdb's version includes in-frame clones alone and lacks a portion of them. The sample lists about 40,000 clones; 90% to 95% were seen once. The sequencing here drew on CD4+ T cells from peripheral blood mononuclear cells, taken in the third trimester of pregnancy. These TCRs come from a female donor with multiple sclerosis, enrolled in a pregnancy study.

This rearrangement joins TRBV29-1 to TRBJ2-5; a weak D match, TRBD2 (7 bases). Germline values: CDR1 SQVTM, CDR2 ANQGSEA. Trimming removed 4 bases from V and 7 bases from J, with 19 bases in between. This CDR3 contains 14 residues. In DNA form, the CDR3 reads TGCAGCGTTGTGGCTAGCGGACTGACAGGGACCCAGTACTTC. Its translation: CSVVASGLTGTQYF.

V usage is TRBV10-2 and J usage is TRBJ2-7; 8 nucleotides agree with TRBD2. Unmatched junction bases numbered 2, after V lost 6 bases and J lost 4 bases. CDR3 length equals 12 residues. Germline CDR1 WSHSY, CDR2 SAAADI. The CDR3 sequence: CASSSGGYEQYF. CDR3 bases: TGCGCCAGCAGCTCGGGGGGGTACGAGCAGTACTTC.

The CDR3 DNA reads as TGTGCCAGCAGCTTCCGACTAGCGGGAGACAGGGTTGAGCAGTACTTC. Its protein is CASSFRLAGDRVEQYF. The J gene is TRBJ2-7, the V gene TRBV7-2, with TRBD2 matching over 12 bases. CDR1 is SGHTA, CDR2 FQGNSA, per germline. The CDR3 consists of 16 residues. The ends lost 3 bases at V and 7 bases at J; junction bases unmatched: 10.

The chain uses TRBV5-1 and TRBJ1-5, with 7 bases that match TRBD1. The germline V gene encodes CDR1 SGHRS and CDR2 YFSETQ. CDR3 length: 14 residues. Unmatched junction bases numbered 6, after V lost 4 bases and J lost 5 bases. The CDR3 protein is CASSETGPDQPQHF. The CDR3 nucleotides read TGCGCCAGCAGCGAGACAGGGCCAGATCAGCCCCAGCATTTT.

This chain joins TRBV7-2 and TRBJ1-3; D remains unclear. CDR3 length equals 14 residues. The germline V and J ends were trimmed by 2 bases and 4 bases, with 9 bases remaining between them. The germline V gene encodes CDR1 SGHTA and CDR2 FQGNSA. This CDR3 reads CASSLSTGGNTIYF. The DNA for the CDR3 is TGTGCCAGCAGCTTATCAACCGGGGGAAACACCATATATTTT.

The chain joins TRBV30 to TRBJ1-3; 8 bases fit TRBD1. The V and J ends lost 7 bases and 3 bases, in that order; junction bases with no gene match: 8. This CDR3 spans 14 amino acids. In germline, CDR1 is GTSNPN, CDR2 SVGIG (reference sequence). The CDR3 DNA follows: TGTGCCTTATACGTGGACAGGGTTGGAAACACCATATATTTT. Translating it yields CALYVDRVGNTIYF.

This chain joins TRBV4-1 and TRBJ2-7, with D perhaps matching TRBD2 (6 bases). From germline, CDR1 is MGHRA and CDR2 YSYEKL. Trimming took off 1 base at V and 4 bases at J, with 14 bases between the two ends. This CDR3 region has 15 residues. CDR3 residues: CASSQVSGEAYEQYF. The CDR3 DNA reads TGCGCCAGCAGCCAAGTCTCGGGAGAAGCGTACGAGCAGTACTTC.

The chain has TRBV2 and TRBJ1-2; the D gene is possibly TRBD1 (5 bases). Deletions cut 5 bases from V and 1 base from J, with 11 bases between. The CDR3 is 14 residues long. In germline, CDR1 is SNHLY, CDR2 FYNNEI. As DNA, the CDR3 is TGTGCCAGCAGTTCCGCGGGGCTTAACTATGGCTACACCTTC. This gives the protein CASSSAGLNYGYTF.

The V call is TRBV5-1, the J call TRBJ2-2, with D possibly matching TRBD2 (5 bases). The CDR3 has 16 residues. Between the trimmed V and J ends, which lost 2 bases and 3 bases, there was a span of 14 bases. In germline, CDR1 is SGHRS, CDR2 YFSETQ. DNA for the CDR3: TGCGCCAGCAGCTTTGGAAGCGGTTGGGACACCGGGGAGCTGTTTTTT. Residues: CASSFGSGWDTGELFF.

J is TRBJ2-6 and V is TRBV29-1; possibly TRBD1 for D (5 bases). V lost 4 bases, J lost 4 bases, and 8 bases lay in between. The CDR3 covers 13 residues. CDR1 and CDR2 (germline): SQVTM, ANQGSEA. The DNA for the CDR3 is TGCAGCGTTGGACAGCCCGGGGCCAACGTCCTGACTTTC. The encoded protein is CSVGQPGANVLTF.

The V call is TRBV10-1, the J call TRBJ2-2; unclear D gene. This CDR3 spans 15 amino acids. Germline assignment: CDR1 WNHNN and CDR2 SYGVQD (reference sequence). Between the trimmed V and J ends, which lost 4 bases and 2 bases, there was a span of 11 bases. CDR3 sequence reads: CASSGLADNTGELFF. The CDR3 coding sequence is TGCGCCAGCAGTGGTCTGGCAGATAACACCGGGGAGCTGTTTTTT.

The chain combines TRBV4-2 with TRBJ2-7; TRBD2 aligns across 12 bases. V gave up 1 base and J gave up 3 bases; unmatched junction bases: 10. Germline-derived CDR1 and CDR2 are LGHNA and YNFKEQ. This CDR3 region has 18 residues. CDR3 DNA: TGTGCCAGCAGCCAAGCATTTACGACTAGCGGGAGTCGCTACGAGCAGTACTTC. It is translated as CASSQAFTTSGSRYEQYF.

The V and J genes are TRBV5-1 and TRBJ2-7; TRBD2 might be the D (6 bases). Germline CDR1 and CDR2: SGHRS and YFSETQ. This CDR3 contains 14 residues. Trimming took 3 bases from V and 4 from J, leaving 14 bases between them. In nucleotides, the CDR3 is TGCGCCAGCAGCTCCGGGACTGCTACATACGAGCAGTACTTC. Amino acid sequence: CASSSGTATYEQYF.

The CDR3 sequence is CASKRGLGEAFF. For the CDR3, the DNA is TGTGCCAGTAAGAGGGGGTTGGGTGAAGCTTTCTTT. The chain links TRBV19 to TRBJ1-1; tentative D call: TRBD1 (6 bases). The length of the CDR3 is 12 residues. Germline V CDR1 and CDR2: LNHDA, SQIVND (reference sequence). The V end was cut by 7 bases, the J end by 7 bases, with 13 bases between.